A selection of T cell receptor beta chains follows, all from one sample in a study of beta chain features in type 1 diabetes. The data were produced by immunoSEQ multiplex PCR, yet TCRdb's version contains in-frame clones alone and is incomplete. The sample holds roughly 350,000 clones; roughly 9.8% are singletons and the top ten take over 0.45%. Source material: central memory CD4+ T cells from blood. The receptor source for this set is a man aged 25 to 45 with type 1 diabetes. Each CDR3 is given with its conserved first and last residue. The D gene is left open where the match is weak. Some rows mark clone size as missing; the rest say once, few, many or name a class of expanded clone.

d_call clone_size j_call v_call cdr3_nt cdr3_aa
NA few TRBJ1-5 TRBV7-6 TGTGCCAGCAGCTTAGCCTTTGGGTCTCGCCAGCCCCAGCATTTT CASSLAFGSRQPQHF
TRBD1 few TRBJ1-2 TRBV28 TGTGCCAGCAGCCCTGGACAGGGGGCTTTCTATGGCTACACCTTC CASSPGQGAFYGYTF
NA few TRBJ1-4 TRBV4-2 TGTGCCAGCAGCCTCGGGACTCTAGCCGCAAAACTGTTTTTT CASSLGTLAAKLFF
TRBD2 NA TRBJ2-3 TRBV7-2 TGTGCCAGCAGCCAACCCGGACTAGCGGGCACAGATACGCAGTATTTT CASSQPGLAGTDTQYF
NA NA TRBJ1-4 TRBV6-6 TGTGCCAGCTCCAACCCAGGGAGTAATGAAAAACTGTTTTTT CASSNPGSNEKLFF
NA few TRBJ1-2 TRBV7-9 TGTGCCAGCAGCTTAGCCGCTACAGGCTTGTATGACTACACCTTC CASSLAATGLYDYTF
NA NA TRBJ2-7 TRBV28 TGTGCCAGCATTCCCACAACGTCAACCTACGAGCAGTACTTC CASIPTTSTYEQYF
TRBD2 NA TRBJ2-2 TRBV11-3 TGTGCCAGCAGCGCCGGGACTAGCGGGAGGAGCGGGGAGCTGTTTTTT CASSAGTSGRSGELFF
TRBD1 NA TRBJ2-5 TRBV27 TGTGCCAGCAGTACGGGGACAGGGAGAGAGACCCAGTACTTC CASSTGTGRETQYF
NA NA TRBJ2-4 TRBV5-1 TGCGCCAGCAGCTTTGACAGGATGGGAGCCAAAAACATTCAGTACTTC CASSFDRMGAKNIQYF
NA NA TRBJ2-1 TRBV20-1 TGCAGTTCCACCCAGGGAAATGAGCAGTTCTTC CSSTQGNEQFF
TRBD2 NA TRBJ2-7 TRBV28 TGTGCCAGCAGTCCACTAGCGGGCCCTTCCTACGAGCAGTACTTC CASSPLAGPSYEQYF
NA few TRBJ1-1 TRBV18 TGTGCCAGCTCACCCTTTCCACAGACGGGTATGAACACTGAAGCTTTCTTT CASSPFPQTGMNTEAFF
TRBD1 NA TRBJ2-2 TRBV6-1 TGTGCCAGCAGAGAAGGGACAGGGTCGGCCGGGGAGCTGTTTTTT CASREGTGSAGELFF
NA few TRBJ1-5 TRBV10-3 TGTGCCATCAGTACGGACGGTTCGGGCAATCAGCCCCAGCATTTT CAISTDGSGNQPQHF
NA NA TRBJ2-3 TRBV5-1 TGCGCCAGCAGCCGGGACGGTTCAGATACGCAGTATTTT CASSRDGSDTQYF
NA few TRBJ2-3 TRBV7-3 TGTGCCAGCAGCAAAAGAAGGGAAGATACGCAGTATTTT CASSKRREDTQYF
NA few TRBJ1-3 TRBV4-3 TGCGCCAGCAGCCAAGAAAACGCAGTTGGAAACACCATATATTTT CASSQENAVGNTIYF
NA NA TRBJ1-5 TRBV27 TGTGCCAGCAGCCGGGGTTATAGCAATCAGCCCCAGCATTTT CASSRGYSNQPQHF
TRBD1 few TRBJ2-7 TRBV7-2 TGTGCCAGCAGCCCGGACAGGGTCTCCTACGAGCAGTACTTC CASSPDRVSYEQYF
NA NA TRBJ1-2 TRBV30 TGTGCCTGGAGTAACAGTACGCTCCAGGGTAACTATGGCTACACCTTC CAWSNSTLQGNYGYTF
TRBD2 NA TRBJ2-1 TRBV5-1 TGCGCCAGCAGCTTGGATCCCTTAGCGGGTGAGCAGTTCTTC CASSLDPLAGEQFF
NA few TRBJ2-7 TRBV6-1 TGTGCCAGCAAACCGGGACACCCGGCGGGAGAGCAGTACTTC CASKPGHPAGEQYF
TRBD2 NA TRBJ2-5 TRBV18 TGTGCCAGCCGACAACTAGCGGGGACCCAAGAGACCCAGTACTTC CASRQLAGTQETQYF
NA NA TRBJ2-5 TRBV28 TGTGCCAGCAGTTTGTACCGATCTCGGGAGACCCAGTACTTC CASSLYRSRETQYF
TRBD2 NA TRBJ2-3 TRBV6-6 TGTGCCAGCAGTTTCCGGGCGGGGGCAGATACGCAGTATTTT CASSFRAGADTQYF
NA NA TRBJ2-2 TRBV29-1 TGCAGCGTTCGGCAGGCTGCCGGGGAGCTGTTTTTT CSVRQAAGELFF
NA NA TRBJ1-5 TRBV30 TGTGCCTGGAGTGTAAAGCAGAAGGGCAATCAGCCCCAGCATTTT CAWSVKQKGNQPQHF
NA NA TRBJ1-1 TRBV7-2 TGTGCCAGCAGCTCCGACAGGAACACTGAAGCTTTCTTT CASSSDRNTEAFF
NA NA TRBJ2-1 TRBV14 TGTGCCAGCAGCCAAAAGACTAGCAATGAGCAGTTCTTC CASSQKTSNEQFF
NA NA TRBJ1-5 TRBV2 TGTGCCAGCAGTGAAAGGGAGAATCAGCCCCAGCATTTT CASSERENQPQHF
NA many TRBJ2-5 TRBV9 TGTGCCAGCAGCGTTGGGAACCAGATAGTGACCCAGTACTTC CASSVGNQIVTQYF
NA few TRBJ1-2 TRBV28 TGTGCCAGCAGTCCCCCCGGGGCGGAGGGGAGATCCTATGGCTACACCTTC CASSPPGAEGRSYGYTF
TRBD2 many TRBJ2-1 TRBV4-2 TGTGCCAGCAGCTCGGGACTAGGGTCCAATGAGCAGTTCTTC CASSSGLGSNEQFF
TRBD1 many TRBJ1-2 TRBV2 TGTGCCAGCAGCTTACAGGGGTATTTCTACACCTTC CASSLQGYFYTF
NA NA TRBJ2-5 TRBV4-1 TGCGCCAGCAGCCAGCAGGGGTACCAAGAGACCCAGTACTTC CASSQQGYQETQYF
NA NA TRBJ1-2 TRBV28 TGTGCCACCCTTCGGGCCATCGGGGACTATGGCTACACCTTC CATLRAIGDYGYTF
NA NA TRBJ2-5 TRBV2 TGTGCCAGCAGTGAAAGACAGCGCTGGCAAGAGACCCAGTACTTC CASSERQRWQETQYF
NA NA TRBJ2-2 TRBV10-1 TGCGCCAGCAGTGAGACCGGAAAAGTCAACACCGGGGAGCTGTTTTTT CASSETGKVNTGELFF
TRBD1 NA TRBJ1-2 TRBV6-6 TGTGCCACCCAAGTGAGCCGGACAGGGTTTGGCTACACCTTC CATQVSRTGFGYTF
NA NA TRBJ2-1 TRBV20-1 TGCAGTGCTAGGCCTGATACTGAGCAGTTCTTC CSARPDTEQFF
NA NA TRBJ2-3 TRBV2 TGTGCCAGCAGTGTCTCCCGGGCTTCTAGCACAGATACGCACTATTTT CASSVSRASSTDTHYF
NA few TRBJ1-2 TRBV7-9 TGTGCCAGCAGCTTAGGAATTGGAGGTGGCTACACCTTC CASSLGIGGGYTF
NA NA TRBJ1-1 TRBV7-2 TGTGCCAGCAGCTTAGAAGGTACCACCCTGAACACTGAAGCTTTCTTT CASSLEGTTLNTEAFF
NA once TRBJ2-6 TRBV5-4 TGTGCCAGCAGCGCAAGACAATCCTCCTCTGGGGCCAACGTCCTGACTTTC CASSARQSSSGANVLTF